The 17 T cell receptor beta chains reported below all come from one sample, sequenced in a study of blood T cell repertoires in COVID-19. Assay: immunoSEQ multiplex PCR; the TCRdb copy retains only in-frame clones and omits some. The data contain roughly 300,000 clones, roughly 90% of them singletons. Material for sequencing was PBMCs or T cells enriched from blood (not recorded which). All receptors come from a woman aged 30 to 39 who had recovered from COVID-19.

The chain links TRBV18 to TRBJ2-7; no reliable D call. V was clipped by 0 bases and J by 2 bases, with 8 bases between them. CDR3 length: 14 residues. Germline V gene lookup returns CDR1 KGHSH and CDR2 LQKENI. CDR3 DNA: TGTGCCAGCTCACCACCTAGCATTCCCTACGAGCAGTACTTC. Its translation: CASSPPSIPYEQYF.

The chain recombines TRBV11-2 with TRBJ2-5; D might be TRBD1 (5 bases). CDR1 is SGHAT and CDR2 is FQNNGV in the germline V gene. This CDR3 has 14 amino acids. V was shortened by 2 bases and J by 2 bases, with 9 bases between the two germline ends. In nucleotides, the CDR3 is TGTGCCAGCAGCTTAATTGGGGCACAAGAGACCCAGTACTTC. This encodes CASSLIGAQETQYF.

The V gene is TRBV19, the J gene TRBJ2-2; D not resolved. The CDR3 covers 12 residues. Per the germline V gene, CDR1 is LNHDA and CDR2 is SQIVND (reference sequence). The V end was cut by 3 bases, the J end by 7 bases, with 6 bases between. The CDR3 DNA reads TGTGCCAGTAGTATTTTGCGCGGGGAGCTGTTTTTT. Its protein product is CASSILRGELFF.

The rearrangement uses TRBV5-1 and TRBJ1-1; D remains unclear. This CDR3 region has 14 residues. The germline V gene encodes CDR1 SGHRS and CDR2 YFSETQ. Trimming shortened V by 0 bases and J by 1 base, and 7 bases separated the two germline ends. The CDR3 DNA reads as TGCGCCAGCAGCTTGGGTCGGGGGAACACTGAAGCTTTCTTT. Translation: CASSLGRGNTEAFF.

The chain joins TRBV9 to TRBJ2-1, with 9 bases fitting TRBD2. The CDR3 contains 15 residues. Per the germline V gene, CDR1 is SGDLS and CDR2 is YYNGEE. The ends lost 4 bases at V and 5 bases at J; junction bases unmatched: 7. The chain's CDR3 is CASSPRLAVNNEQFF. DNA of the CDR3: TGTGCCAGCAGCCCAAGACTAGCGGTTAACAATGAGCAGTTCTTC.

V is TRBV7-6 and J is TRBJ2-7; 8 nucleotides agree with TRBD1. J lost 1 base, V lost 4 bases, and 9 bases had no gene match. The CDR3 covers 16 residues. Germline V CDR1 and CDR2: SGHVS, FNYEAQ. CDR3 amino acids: CASSSTGGPSSYEQYF. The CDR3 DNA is TGTGCCAGCAGCTCAACAGGGGGACCGAGTTCCTACGAGCAGTACTTC.

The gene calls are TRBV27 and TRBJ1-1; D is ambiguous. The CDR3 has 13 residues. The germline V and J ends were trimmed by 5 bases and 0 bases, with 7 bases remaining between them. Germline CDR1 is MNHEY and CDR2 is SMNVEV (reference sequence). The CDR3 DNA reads TGTGCCAGCAGTACTAATATGAACACTGAAGCTTTCTTT. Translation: CASSTNMNTEAFF.

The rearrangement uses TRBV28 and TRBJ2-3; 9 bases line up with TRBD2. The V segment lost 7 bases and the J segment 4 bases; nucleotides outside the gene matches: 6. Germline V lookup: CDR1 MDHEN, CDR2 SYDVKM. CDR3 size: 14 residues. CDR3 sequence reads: CASTQAGGADTQYF. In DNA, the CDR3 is TGTGCCAGCACGCAGGCGGGGGGGGCAGATACGCAGTATTTT.

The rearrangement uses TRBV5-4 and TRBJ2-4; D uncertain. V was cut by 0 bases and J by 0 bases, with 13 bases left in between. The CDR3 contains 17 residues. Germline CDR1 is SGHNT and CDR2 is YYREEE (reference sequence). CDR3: CASSLELDSLAKNIQYF. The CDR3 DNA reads TGTGCCAGCAGCTTGGAATTAGACTCACTAGCCAAAAACATTCAGTACTTC.

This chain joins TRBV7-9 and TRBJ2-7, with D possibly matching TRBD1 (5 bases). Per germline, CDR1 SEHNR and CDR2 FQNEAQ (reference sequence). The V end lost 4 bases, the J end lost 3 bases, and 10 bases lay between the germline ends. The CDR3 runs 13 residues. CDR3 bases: TGTGCCAGCAGCTCGGACACCGTCTACGAGCAGTACTTC. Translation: CASSSDTVYEQYF.

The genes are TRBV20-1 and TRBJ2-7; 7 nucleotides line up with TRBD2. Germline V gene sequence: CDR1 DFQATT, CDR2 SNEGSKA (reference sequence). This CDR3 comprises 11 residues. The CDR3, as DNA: TGCAGCGCCGGGACTACTTACGAGCAGTACTTC. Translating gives CSAGTTYEQYF.

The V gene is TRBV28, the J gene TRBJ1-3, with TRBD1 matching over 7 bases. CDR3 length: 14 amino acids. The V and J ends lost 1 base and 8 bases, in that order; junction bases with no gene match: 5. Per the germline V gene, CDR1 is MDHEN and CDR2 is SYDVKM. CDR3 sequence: CASSLLGRGDTIYF. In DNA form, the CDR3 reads TGTGCCAGCAGTTTATTGGGCAGGGGGGACACCATATATTTT.

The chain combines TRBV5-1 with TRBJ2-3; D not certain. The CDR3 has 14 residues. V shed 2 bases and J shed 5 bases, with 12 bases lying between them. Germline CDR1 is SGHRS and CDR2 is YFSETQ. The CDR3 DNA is TGCGCCAGCAGCTTCCATCTAGAGGTAGATACGCAGTATTTT. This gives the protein CASSFHLEVDTQYF.

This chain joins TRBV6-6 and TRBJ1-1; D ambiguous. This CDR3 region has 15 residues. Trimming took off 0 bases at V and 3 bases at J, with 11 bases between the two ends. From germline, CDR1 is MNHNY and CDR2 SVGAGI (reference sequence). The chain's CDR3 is CASSYSGGWDTEAFF. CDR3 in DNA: TGTGCCAGCAGTTACTCTGGAGGGTGGGACACTGAAGCTTTCTTT.

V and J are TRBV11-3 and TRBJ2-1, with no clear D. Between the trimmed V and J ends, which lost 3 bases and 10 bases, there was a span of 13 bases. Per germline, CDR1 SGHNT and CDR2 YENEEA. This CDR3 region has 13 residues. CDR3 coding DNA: TGTGCCAGCAGCTTCACGGGTTCTGGAGAGCAGTTCTTC. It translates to CASSFTGSGEQFF.

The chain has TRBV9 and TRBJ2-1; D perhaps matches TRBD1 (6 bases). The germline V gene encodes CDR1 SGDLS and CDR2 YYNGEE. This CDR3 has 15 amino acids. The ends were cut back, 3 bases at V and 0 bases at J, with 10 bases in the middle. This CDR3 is CASSATQGSYNEQFF. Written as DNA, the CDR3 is TGTGCCAGCAGCGCCACACAGGGCTCCTACAATGAGCAGTTCTTC.

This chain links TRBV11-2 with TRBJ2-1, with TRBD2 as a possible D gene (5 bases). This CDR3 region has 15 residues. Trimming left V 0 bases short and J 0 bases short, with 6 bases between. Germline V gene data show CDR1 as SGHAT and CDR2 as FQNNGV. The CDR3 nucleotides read TGTGCCAGCAGCTTAGAAGCGGACTCCTACAATGAGCAGTTCTTC. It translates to CASSLEADSYNEQFF.